This T cell receptor beta chain came from a study of response to subunit inactivated influenza vaccine (dated by TCRdb to 2017 to 2018). Context from the whole study: The study used deep quantitative T cell receptor repertoire profiling to track responses to a trivalent subunit inactivated influenza vaccine.

To note about this clonotype: Its antigen is currently not known. The input lacks base qualities; no much larger clone sits a single base away.

The study at large found these results: The authors suggested that each seasonal influenza vaccination may recruit only a limited number of new T cells.

CDR1 and CDR2 are read off the germline V gene (reference sequence) as DFQATT and SNEGSKA. The CDR3 measures 14 amino acids from cysteine to phenylalanine. Just the 42-base CDR3 DNA is kept, in frame starting at base 1. V drops 3 bases and J drops 2 bases, leaving 14 bases in between. To prepare the library, RT-PCR was applied. Reads for this sample came from an Illumina HiSeq 2500. The raw public reads went through TCRdb reprocessing: fastp at Q25, MiXCR clone calling, in-frame beta chains kept. When rows share a CDR3 protein, they turn into one entry using the most common DNA and genes. Within this sample are approximately 530,000 distinct CDR3 sequences, with around 8% of them counted one time only. The biggest ten clones account for 10% to 15% of the sample.

The specimen was PBMCs from blood, collected around 25 months after vaccination. This clonotype was sampled from a man between 50 and 69 years old who received an inactivated influenza vaccine. Donor details come from another sample of the same person, matched by shared clones. The chain uses TRBV20-1 and TRBJ2-7, with TRBD1 perhaps the D gene, on 6 matching bases. The nucleotide sequence is given as TGCAGTGCTAGCCAGGGGCTGGGGCCCTACGAGCAGTACTTC. Translated, this gives CSASQGLGPYEQYF.